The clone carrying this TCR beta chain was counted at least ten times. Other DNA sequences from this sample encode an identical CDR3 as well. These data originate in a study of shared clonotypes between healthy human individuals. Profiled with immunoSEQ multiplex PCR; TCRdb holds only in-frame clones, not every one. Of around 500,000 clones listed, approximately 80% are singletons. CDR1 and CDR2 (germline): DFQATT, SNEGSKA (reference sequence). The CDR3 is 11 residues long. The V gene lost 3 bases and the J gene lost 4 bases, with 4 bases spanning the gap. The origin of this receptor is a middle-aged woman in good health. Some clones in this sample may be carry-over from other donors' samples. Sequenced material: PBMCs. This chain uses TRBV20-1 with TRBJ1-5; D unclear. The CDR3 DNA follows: TGCAGTGCTAGTGGGAATCAGCCCCAGCATTTT. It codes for CSASGNQPQHF.